These 5 T cell receptor beta chains originate from one sample sequenced in a study of post-analysis software for immune sequencing data. Unique molecular identifiers had been added to the TCR beta cDNA libraries. Each CDR3 protein is one row after TCRdb ran MiXCR on the PCR reads. The data show approximately 770,000 distinct CDR3 sequences, about half seen once. Study conclusions and caveats: Patients had higher frequencies than controls of roughly five TRBV segments, including TRBV5-6, TRBV5-1 and TRBV20-1.

Their cognate antigens are unknown. Sequencing input: blood. The receptor source for this set is a girl aged 5-17 years with multiple sclerosis.

This clonotype came up many times. The rearrangement joins TRBV29-1 to TRBJ2-1; D is undetermined. Germline assignment: CDR1 SQVTM and CDR2 ANQGSEA. The CDR3 has 12 residues. The V and J ends lost 4 bases and 6 bases respectively, with 10 bases between them. The CDR3 DNA reads TGCAGCGTTGGGCTAGTCGCCAATGAGCAGTTCTTC. Encoded protein: CSVGLVANEQFF.

As to this clonotype: This clone may be a read error of a much larger clone one base away. The final CDR3 position lacks the conserved phenylalanine or tryptophan, pointing to a likely read error. V usage is TRBV10-3 and J usage is TRBJ2-1; 7 bases match TRBD1. Per the germline V gene, CDR1 is ENHRY and CDR2 is SYGVKD. This CDR3 is 15 amino acids long. Germline trimming cut 4 bases from V and 2 bases from J; bases unmatched to any gene: 5. The CDR3 nucleotides read TGTGCCATCAGTGGGGACAGTACCCCCTACAATGAGCAGTTCTTA. It specifies CAISGDSTPYNEQFL.

About this clonotype itself: No conserved phenylalanine or tryptophan ends this CDR3, so it is likely a read error. This chain joins TRBV24-1 and TRBJ2-1, with D uncertain. The V and J ends lost 4 bases and 7 bases respectively, with 7 bases between them. The CDR3 extends over 12 amino acids. Germline CDR1 and CDR2: KGHDR and SFDVKD. In DNA, the CDR3 is TGTGCCACCAGTGACTTCGCGAATGAGCAGTTCTGC. It is translated as CATSDFANEQFC.

There are a few counts of this clonotype. The genes are TRBV5-1 and TRBJ1-1; TRBD1 matches at 8 bases. This CDR3 spans 14 amino acids. Germline V gene lookup returns CDR1 SGHRS and CDR2 YFSETQ. V lost 3 bases, J lost 5 bases, and 6 bases stayed unmatched. The CDR3 sequence: CASSYGQGKTEAFF. CDR3 coding DNA: TGCGCCAGCAGCTACGGACAGGGTAAAACTGAAGCTTTCTTT.

The chain recombines TRBV7-2 with TRBJ2-5, with D unresolved. This CDR3 is 16 amino acids long. The germline V gene encodes CDR1 SGHTA and CDR2 FQGNSA. Trimming shortened V by 5 bases and J by 0 bases, and 16 bases separated the two germline ends. CDR3 bases: TGTGCCAGCAGCCTACGTGTAGGAATCAACCAAGAGACCCAGTACTTC. Translated, it gives CASSLRVGINQETQYF.